Listed here is a single TCR beta chain. The record originates from a study of immune characterization of retroperitoneal liposarcoma. The CDR3 has 16 residues. The V end lost 4 bases, the J end lost 2 bases, and 14 bases lay between the germline ends. Germline lookup yields CDR1 SGHTA and CDR2 FQGNSA. TCRdb independently ran MiXCR on the PCR reads; one entry per CDR3 protein. The data show 10,000 to 11,000 distinct CDR3 sequences, 37% seen once. The receptor's source is a female donor with retroperitoneal liposarcoma. The chain uses TRBV7-2 and TRBJ2-2; TRBD1 or TRBD2 may be the D gene (5 bases each). The material sequenced was tumor tissue. CDR3 sequence: CASSSGTALNTGELFF. CDR3 in DNA: TGTGCCAGCAGCTCCGGGACGGCCCTTAACACCGGGGAGCTGTTTTTT.